This T cell receptor (beta chain) was obtained from a study of STAT5B mutations in CD4+ large granular lymphocyte leukemia. About the research overall: The CDR3 'QG' motif was associated with a particular HLA allele among healthy donors. Overall study findings and caveats: TRBV06-family usage was enriched in top patient clones (8/27) versus controls (2/35). Data were not HLA-matched across samples.

Note on this clone: Its matching antigen is unknown.

Trimming took off 3 bases at V and 0 bases at J, with 10 bases between the two ends. Germline CDR1 reads SGHDT; CDR2 reads YYEEEE. The CDR3 sequence is 14 residues long. Original analysis: Lowest detectable productive clonotype frequency was 2.59 x 10-5. TCRdb keeps only in-frame clones here, not all; method: immunoSEQ multiplex PCR. That table gives V, J and clone size, and the DNA gave D and trimming. The data contain tens of thousands of clones, roughly four fifths of them singletons. The TCR was taken from a human donor in good health. The rearrangement uses TRBV5-6 and TRBJ2-7; the D is unclear. Sequencing was done on a sample of CD4+ T cells from blood buffy coats. CDR3 nucleotide sequence: TGTGCCAGCAGCTATTGGGAAAGCTCCTACGAGCAGTACTTC. This codes for CASSYWESSYEQYF.